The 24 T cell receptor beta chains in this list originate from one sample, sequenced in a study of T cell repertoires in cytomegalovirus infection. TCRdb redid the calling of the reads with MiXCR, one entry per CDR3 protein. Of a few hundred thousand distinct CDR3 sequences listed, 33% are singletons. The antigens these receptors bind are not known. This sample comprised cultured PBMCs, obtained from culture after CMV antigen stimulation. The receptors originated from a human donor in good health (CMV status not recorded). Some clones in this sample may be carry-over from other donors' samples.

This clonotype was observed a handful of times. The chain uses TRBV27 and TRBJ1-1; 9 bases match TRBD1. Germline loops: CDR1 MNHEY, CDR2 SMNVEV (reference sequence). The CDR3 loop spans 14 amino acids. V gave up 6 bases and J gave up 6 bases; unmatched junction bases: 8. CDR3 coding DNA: TGTGCCAGCAGACCCCAACAGGGGGCATCTGAAGCTTTCTTT. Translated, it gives CASRPQQGASEAFF.

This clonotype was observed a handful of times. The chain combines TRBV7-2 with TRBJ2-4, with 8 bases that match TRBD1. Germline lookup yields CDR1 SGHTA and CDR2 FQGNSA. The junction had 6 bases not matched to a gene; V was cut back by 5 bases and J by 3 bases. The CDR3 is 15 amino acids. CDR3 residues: CASSEGTGFKNIQYF. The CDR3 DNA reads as TGTGCCAGCAGCGAAGGGACAGGTTTCAAAAACATTCAGTACTTC.

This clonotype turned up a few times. For the CDR3, the DNA is TGTGCCAGCAGCTTAGAAGGGACACGGGACACTGAAGCTTTCTTT. Amino acid sequence: CASSLEGTRDTEAFF. The chain carries TRBV7-2 and TRBJ1-1; tentative D call: TRBD1 (6 bases). V lost 1 base and J 3 bases, leaving 12 bases between the germline ends. Germline V gives CDR1 SGHTA, CDR2 FQGNSA. The CDR3 spans 15 residues.

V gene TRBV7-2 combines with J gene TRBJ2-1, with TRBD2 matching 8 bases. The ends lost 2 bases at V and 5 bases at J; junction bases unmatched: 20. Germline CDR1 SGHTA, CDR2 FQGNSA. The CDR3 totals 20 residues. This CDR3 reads CASSLPLAEYPDLRDNEQFF. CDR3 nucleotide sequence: TGTGCCAGCAGCTTACCACTAGCGGAATACCCTGACCTGAGGGACAATGAGCAGTTCTTC.

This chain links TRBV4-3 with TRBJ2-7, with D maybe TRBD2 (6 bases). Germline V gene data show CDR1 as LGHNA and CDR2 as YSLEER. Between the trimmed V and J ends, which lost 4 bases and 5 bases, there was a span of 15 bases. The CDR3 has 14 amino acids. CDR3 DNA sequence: TGCGCCAGCAGCCGACTAGGGTCCCTCCACGAGCAGTACTTC. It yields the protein CASSRLGSLHEQYF.

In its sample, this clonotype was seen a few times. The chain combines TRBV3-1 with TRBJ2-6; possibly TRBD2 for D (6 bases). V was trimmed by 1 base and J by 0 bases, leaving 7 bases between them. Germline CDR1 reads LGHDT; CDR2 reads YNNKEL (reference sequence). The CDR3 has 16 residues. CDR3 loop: CASSQGGGSGANVLTF. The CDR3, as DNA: TGTGCCAGCAGCCAAGGGGGAGGCTCTGGGGCCAACGTCCTGACTTTC.

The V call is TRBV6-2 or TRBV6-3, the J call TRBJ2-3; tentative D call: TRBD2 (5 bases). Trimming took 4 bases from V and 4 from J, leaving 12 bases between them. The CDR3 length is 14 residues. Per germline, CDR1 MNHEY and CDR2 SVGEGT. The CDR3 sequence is CASSSWGVADTQYF. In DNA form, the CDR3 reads TGTGCCAGCAGTTCTTGGGGAGTTGCAGATACGCAGTATTTT.

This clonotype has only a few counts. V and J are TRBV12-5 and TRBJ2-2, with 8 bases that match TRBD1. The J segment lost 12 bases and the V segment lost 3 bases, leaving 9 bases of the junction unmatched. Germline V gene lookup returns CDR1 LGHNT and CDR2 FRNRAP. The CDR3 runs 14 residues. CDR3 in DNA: TGTGCTAGTGGTTTTGGCCAGGGGGCTAGGAAGCTGTTTTTT. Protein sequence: CASGFGQGARKLFF. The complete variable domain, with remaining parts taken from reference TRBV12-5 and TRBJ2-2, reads DARVTQTPRHKVTEMGQEVTMRCQPILGHNTVFWYRQTMMQGLELLAYFRNRAPLDDSGMPKDRFSAEMPDATLATLKIQPSEPRDSAVYFCASGFGQGARKLFFGEGSRLTVL.

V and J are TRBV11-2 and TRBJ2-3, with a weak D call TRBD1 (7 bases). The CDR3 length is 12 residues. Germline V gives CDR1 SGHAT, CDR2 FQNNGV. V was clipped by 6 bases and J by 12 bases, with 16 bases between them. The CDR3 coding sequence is TGTGCCAGCAGTCCAGGGGGGCTTAACCAGTATTTT. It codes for CASSPGGLNQYF.

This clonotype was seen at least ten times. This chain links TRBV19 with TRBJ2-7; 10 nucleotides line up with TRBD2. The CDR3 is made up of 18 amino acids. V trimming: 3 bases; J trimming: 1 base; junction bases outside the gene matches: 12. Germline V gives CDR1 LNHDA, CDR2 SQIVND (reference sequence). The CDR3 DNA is TGTGCCAGTAGTATGCCTAGCGGGAGTGCGAAAGGATCCTACGAGCAGTACGTC. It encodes CASSMPSGSAKGSYEQYV.

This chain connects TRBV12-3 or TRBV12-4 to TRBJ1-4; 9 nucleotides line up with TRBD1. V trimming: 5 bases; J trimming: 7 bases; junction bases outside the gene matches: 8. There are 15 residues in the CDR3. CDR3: CASSTTGTGIEKLFF. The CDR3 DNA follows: TGTGCCAGCAGTACCACCGGGACAGGGATTGAAAAACTGTTTTTT.

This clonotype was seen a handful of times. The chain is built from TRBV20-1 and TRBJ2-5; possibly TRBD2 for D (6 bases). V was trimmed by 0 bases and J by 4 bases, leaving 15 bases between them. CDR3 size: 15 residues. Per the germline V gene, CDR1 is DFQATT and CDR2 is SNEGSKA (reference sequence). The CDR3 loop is CSAREWSAGRETQYF. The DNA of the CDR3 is TGCAGTGCTAGAGAATGGTCGGCGGGGCGAGAGACCCAGTACTTC.

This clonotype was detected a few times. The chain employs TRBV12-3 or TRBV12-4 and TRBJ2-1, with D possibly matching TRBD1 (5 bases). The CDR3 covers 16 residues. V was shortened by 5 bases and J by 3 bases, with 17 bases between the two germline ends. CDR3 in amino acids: CASSPPGPPRYNEQFF. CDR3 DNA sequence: TGTGCCAGCAGTCCCCCAGGGCCCCCCCGCTACAATGAGCAGTTCTTC.

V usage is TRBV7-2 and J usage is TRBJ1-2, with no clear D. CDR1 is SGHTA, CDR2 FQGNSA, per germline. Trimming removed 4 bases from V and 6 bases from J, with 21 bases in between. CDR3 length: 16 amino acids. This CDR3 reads CASSSDLPRCFDGYTF. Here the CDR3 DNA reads TGTGCCAGCAGCTCTGATCTCCCCCGTTGTTTCGATGGCTACACCTTC.

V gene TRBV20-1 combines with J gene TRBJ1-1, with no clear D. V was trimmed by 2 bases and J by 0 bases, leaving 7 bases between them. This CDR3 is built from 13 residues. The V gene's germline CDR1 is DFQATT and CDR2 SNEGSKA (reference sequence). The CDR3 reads CSARSELNTEAFF. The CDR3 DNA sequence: TGCAGTGCTAGAAGTGAGTTGAACACTGAAGCTTTCTTT.

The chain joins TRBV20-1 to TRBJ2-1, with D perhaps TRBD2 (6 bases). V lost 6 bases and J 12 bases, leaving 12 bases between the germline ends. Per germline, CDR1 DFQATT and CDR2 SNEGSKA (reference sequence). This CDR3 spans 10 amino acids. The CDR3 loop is CSALVGGQFF. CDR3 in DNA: TGCAGTGCCCTTGTGGGGGGGCAGTTCTTC.

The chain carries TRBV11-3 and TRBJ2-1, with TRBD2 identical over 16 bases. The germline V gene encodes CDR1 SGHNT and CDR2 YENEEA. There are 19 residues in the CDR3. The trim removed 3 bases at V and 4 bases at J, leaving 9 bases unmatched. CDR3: CASSFPPGLAGGSYNEQFF. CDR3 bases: TGTGCCAGCAGCTTCCCCCCGGGACTAGCGGGAGGGTCATACAATGAGCAGTTCTTC. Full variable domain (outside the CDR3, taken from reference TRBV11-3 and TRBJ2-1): EAGVVQSPRYKIIEKKQPVAFWCNPISGHNTLYWYLQNLGQGPELLIRYENEEAVDDSQLPKDRFSAERLKGVDSTLKIQPAELGDSAVYLCASSFPPGLAGGSYNEQFFGPGTRLTVL.

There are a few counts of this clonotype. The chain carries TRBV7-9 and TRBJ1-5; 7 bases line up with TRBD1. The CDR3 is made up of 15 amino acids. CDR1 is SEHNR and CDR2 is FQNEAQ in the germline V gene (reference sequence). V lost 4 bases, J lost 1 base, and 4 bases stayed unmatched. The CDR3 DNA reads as TGTGCCAGCAGCTCTGACAGGGAGAGCAATCAGCCCCAGCATTTT. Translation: CASSSDRESNQPQHF.

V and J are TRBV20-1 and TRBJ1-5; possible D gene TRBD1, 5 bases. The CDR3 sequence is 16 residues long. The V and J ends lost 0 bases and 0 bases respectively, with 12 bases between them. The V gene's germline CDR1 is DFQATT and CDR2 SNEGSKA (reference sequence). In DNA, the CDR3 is TGCAGTGCTAGAGATATCGGGGCTATTAGCAATCAGCCCCAGCATTTT. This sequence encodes CSARDIGAISNQPQHF.

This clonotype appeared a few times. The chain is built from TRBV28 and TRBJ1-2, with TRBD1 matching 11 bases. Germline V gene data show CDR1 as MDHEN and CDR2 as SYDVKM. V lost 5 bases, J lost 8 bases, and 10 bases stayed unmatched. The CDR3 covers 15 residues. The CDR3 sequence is CASSPWTGGAGGYTF. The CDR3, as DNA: TGTGCCAGCAGTCCCTGGACAGGGGGCGCAGGGGGCTACACCTTC.

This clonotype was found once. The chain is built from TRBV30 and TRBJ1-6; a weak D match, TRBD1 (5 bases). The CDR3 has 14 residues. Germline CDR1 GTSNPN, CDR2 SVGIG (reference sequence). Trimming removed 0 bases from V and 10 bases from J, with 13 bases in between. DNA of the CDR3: TGTGCCTGGAGTGTAGAGGGACGGCGATCACCCCTCCACTTT. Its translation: CAWSVEGRRSPLHF.

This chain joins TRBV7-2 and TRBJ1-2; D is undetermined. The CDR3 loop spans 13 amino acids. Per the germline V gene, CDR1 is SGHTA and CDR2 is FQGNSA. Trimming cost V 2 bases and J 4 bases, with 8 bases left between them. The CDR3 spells CASSLTDRYGYTF. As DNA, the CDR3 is TGTGCCAGCAGCTTAACAGACCGCTATGGCTACACCTTC.

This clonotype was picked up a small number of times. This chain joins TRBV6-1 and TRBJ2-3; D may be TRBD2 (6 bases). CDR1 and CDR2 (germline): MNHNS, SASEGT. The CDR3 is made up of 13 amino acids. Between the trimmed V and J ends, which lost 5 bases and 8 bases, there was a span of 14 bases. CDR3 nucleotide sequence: TGTGCCAGCAGTCCACCCGGGGGTGCTACGCAGTATTTT. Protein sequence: CASSPPGGATQYF.

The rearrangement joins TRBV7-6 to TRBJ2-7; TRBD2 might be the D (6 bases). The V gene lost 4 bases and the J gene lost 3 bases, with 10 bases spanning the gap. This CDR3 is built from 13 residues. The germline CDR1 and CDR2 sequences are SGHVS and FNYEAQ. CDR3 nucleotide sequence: TGTGCCAGCAGCTCCCCGGGGGACTACGAGCAGTACGTC. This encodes CASSSPGDYEQYV.